This is a list of T cell receptor beta chains from one sample in a study of cytomegalovirus exposure and HLA in healthy donors. Only in-frame clones appear in the TCRdb table, and some are missing; sequencing was by immunoSEQ multiplex PCR. The data show about 160,000 clones, around 88% seen once. The sequencing input was PBMCs. The receptors originated from a woman aged 25 to 39 in good health and CMV-seronegative. Both conserved end residues are part of each CDR3. The D gene is left open where the match is weak. The size of a clone is reported for some rows only, either as once, few or many, or as a class for expanded clones.

CDR3 protein: CARMRTGFINQPQHF
CDR3 DNA: TGCGCCAGGATGAGGACAGGGTTTATCAATCAGCCCCAGCATTTT
D gene: TRBD1
J gene: TRBJ1-5
CDR3 length: 15
clone size: -
V gene: TRBV5-1

CDR3 protein: CASSVRQPNEKLFF
CDR3 DNA: TGCGCCAGCAGCGTCCGACAGCCTAATGAAAAACTGTTTTTT
D gene: -
J gene: TRBJ1-4
CDR3 length: 14
clone size: -
V gene: TRBV5-1

CDR3 protein: CASSSRGRETQYF
CDR3 DNA: TGTGCCAGTAGTTCTAGGGGTCGGGAGACCCAGTACTTC
D gene: -
J gene: TRBJ2-5
CDR3 length: 13
clone size: -
V gene: TRBV19

CDR3 protein: CASSSPAGVSYEQYF
CDR3 DNA: TGCGCCAGCAGCTCCCCTGCGGGGGTCTCCTACGAGCAGTACTTC
D gene: TRBD2
J gene: TRBJ2-7
CDR3 length: 15
clone size: -
V gene: TRBV4-1

CDR3 protein: CASSVSPGGVETQYF
CDR3 DNA: TGTGCCAGCAGCGTGTCCCCTGGGGGGGTGGAGACCCAGTACTTC
D gene: TRBD2
J gene: TRBJ2-5
CDR3 length: 15
clone size: -
V gene: TRBV9

CDR3 protein: CASSHPNRGQYF
CDR3 DNA: TGTGCCAGCAGCCACCCTAACAGGGGCCAGTACTTC
D gene: TRBD1
J gene: TRBJ2-7
CDR3 length: 12
clone size: few
V gene: TRBV14

CDR3 protein: CASSLAGGFTDTQYF
CDR3 DNA: TGTGCCAGCTCTCTAGCGGGAGGATTCACAGATACGCAGTATTTT
D gene: TRBD2
J gene: TRBJ2-3
CDR3 length: 15
clone size: -
V gene: TRBV28

CDR3 protein: CASRIDRGGGYTF
CDR3 DNA: TGTGCCAGCAGGATCGACAGGGGAGGTGGCTACACCTTC
D gene: TRBD1
J gene: TRBJ1-2
CDR3 length: 13
clone size: once
V gene: TRBV27

CDR3 protein: CAISSGTGLNPGTDTQYF
CDR3 DNA: TGTGCCATCAGCTCCGGGACAGGCCTCAACCCGGGTACAGATACGCAGTATTTT
D gene: TRBD1
J gene: TRBJ2-3
CDR3 length: 18
clone size: -
V gene: TRBV10-3

CDR3 protein: CASSQGGANEKLFF
CDR3 DNA: TGCGCCAGCAGCCAAGGAGGCGCTAATGAAAAACTGTTTTTT
D gene: -
J gene: TRBJ1-4
CDR3 length: 14
clone size: few
V gene: TRBV4-3

CDR3 protein: CASSLVGPPAQETQYF
CDR3 DNA: TGTGCCAGCAGCTTGGTGGGGCCCCCTGCCCAAGAGACCCAGTACTTC
D gene: -
J gene: TRBJ2-5
CDR3 length: 16
clone size: once
V gene: TRBV5-4

CDR3 protein: CASSPIRQGASNTEAFF
CDR3 DNA: TGCGCCAGCAGCCCCATCCGACAGGGGGCCAGTAACACTGAAGCTTTCTTT
D gene: TRBD1
J gene: TRBJ1-1
CDR3 length: 17
clone size: -
V gene: TRBV4-3

CDR3 protein: CAIRDTQSSYNEQFF
CDR3 DNA: TGTGCCATCAGGGACACCCAGAGCTCCTACAATGAGCAGTTCTTC
D gene: -
J gene: TRBJ2-1
CDR3 length: 15
clone size: -
V gene: TRBV10-3

CDR3 protein: CASSLPRLAESYNEQFF
CDR3 DNA: TGTGCCAGCAGCTTACCCCGACTAGCGGAAAGTTACAATGAGCAGTTCTTC
D gene: TRBD2
J gene: TRBJ2-1
CDR3 length: 17
clone size: -
V gene: TRBV7-9

CDR3 protein: CASSYSGGFGGYTF
CDR3 DNA: TGTGCCAGCAGTTACTCAGGAGGGTTTGGTGGCTACACCTTC
D gene: -
J gene: TRBJ1-2
CDR3 length: 14
clone size: -
V gene: TRBV6-5

CDR3 protein: CASSFTGTVSEQYF
CDR3 DNA: TGTGCCAGCAGCTTTACCGGGACAGTCTCTGAGCAGTACTTC
D gene: TRBD1
J gene: TRBJ2-5
CDR3 length: 14
clone size: -
V gene: TRBV27

CDR3 protein: CASSSRKIITYNSPLHF
CDR3 DNA: TGTGCCAGCAGTTCCAGAAAGATCATAACCTATAATTCACCCCTCCACTTT
D gene: -
J gene: TRBJ1-6
CDR3 length: 17
clone size: -
V gene: TRBV28

CDR3 protein: CASNQGTVATNEKLFF
CDR3 DNA: TGTGCCAGCAACCAGGGAACAGTTGCAACTAATGAAAAACTGTTTTTT
D gene: -
J gene: TRBJ1-4
CDR3 length: 16
clone size: -
V gene: TRBV28

CDR3 protein: CASSIYGTGNTEAFF
CDR3 DNA: TGTGCCAGTAGTATATATGGGACAGGGAACACTGAAGCTTTCTTT
D gene: TRBD1
J gene: TRBJ1-1
CDR3 length: 15
clone size: -
V gene: TRBV19

CDR3 protein: CASSPRRADRGYTF
CDR3 DNA: TGTGCCAGCAGTCCCCGGCGGGCCGATAGGGGCTACACCTTC
D gene: -
J gene: TRBJ1-2
CDR3 length: 14
clone size: -
V gene: TRBV27

CDR3 protein: CASSEVPDRVNQPQHF
CDR3 DNA: TGTGCCAGCAGTGAAGTCCCTGACAGGGTCAATCAGCCCCAGCATTTT
D gene: TRBD1
J gene: TRBJ1-5
CDR3 length: 16
clone size: -
V gene: TRBV6-1

CDR3 protein: CASSSVGLAGGQETQYF
CDR3 DNA: TGCGCCAGCAGCTCTGTAGGACTAGCGGGAGGGCAAGAGACCCAGTACTTC
D gene: TRBD2
J gene: TRBJ2-5
CDR3 length: 17
clone size: -
V gene: TRBV5-1